A single sample is the source of the 14 T cell receptor beta chains below, sequenced in a study of technical replicates of blood from a few donors. The method was immunoSEQ multiplex PCR; TCRdb's version includes in-frame clones alone and lacks a portion of them. The table lists about 85,000 clones, about 93% of them singletons. The sample was T cells isolated from PBMCs. The receptors shown here come from a human donor in good health.

As DNA, the CDR3 is TGTGCCTCCGAGACAGGGGCTAACTATGGCTACACCTTC. Its translation: CASETGANYGYTF. The chain has TRBV10-3 and TRBJ1-2; 8 nucleotides agree with TRBD1. The CDR3 covers 13 residues. Germline loops: CDR1 ENHRY, CDR2 SYGVKD. Losses at the gene ends were 11 bases for V and 0 bases for J; bases not matched to a gene: 5.

This sequence joins TRBV7-2 and TRBJ2-1, with TRBD1 matching over 8 bases. Germline V gene sequence: CDR1 SGHTA, CDR2 FQGNSA. This CDR3 spans 17 amino acids. V lost 4 bases and J lost 1; bases outside the gene matches: 9. CDR3 sequence: CASSSNQGAQSYNEQFF. CDR3 DNA: TGTGCCAGCAGCTCGAACCAGGGGGCGCAGTCCTACAATGAGCAGTTCTTC.

This clone appeared a few times. The genes are TRBV27 and TRBJ1-5, with 7 bases that match TRBD1. The CDR3 contains 14 residues. Germline loops: CDR1 MNHEY, CDR2 SMNVEV (reference sequence). Trimming cost V 2 bases and J 2 bases; bases outside gene matches: 0. This chain's CDR3 is CASSLGTGNQPQHF. CDR3 nucleotide sequence: TGTGCCAGCAGTTTAGGGACAGGCAATCAGCCCCAGCATTTT.

V is TRBV29-1 and J is TRBJ2-1; 7 bases match TRBD1. This CDR3 spans 13 amino acids. V was clipped by 7 bases and J by 1 base; unmatched bases: 4. The germline gives CDR1 SQVTM, CDR2 ANQGSEA. The CDR3 reads CSAQQGSYNEQFF. CDR3 nucleotides: TGCAGCGCTCAACAGGGGTCCTACAATGAGCAGTTCTTC.

The chain joins TRBV15 to TRBJ2-5; D possibly corresponds to TRBD2 (6 bases). Germline lookup yields CDR1 LNHNV and CDR2 YYDKDF (reference sequence). The CDR3 loop spans 17 amino acids. V was trimmed by 1 base and J by 5 bases, leaving 20 bases between them. CDR3 nucleotides: TGTGCCACCAGCAGAGTAGGAGGACCCCAGGAGGGGGAGACCCAGTACTTC. The encoded protein is CATSRVGGPQEGETQYF.

The chain combines TRBV5-1 with TRBJ2-5; D possibly corresponds to TRBD1 (5 bases). The CDR3 is 14 amino acids. Trimming took 0 bases from V and 2 from J, leaving 8 bases between them. The germline CDR1 and CDR2 sequences are SGHRS and YFSETQ. The CDR3 region has the DNA TGCGCCAGCAGCTTGGGAAGGGGACAAGAGACCCAGTACTTC. Its translation: CASSLGRGQETQYF.

The chain uses TRBV10-1 and TRBJ2-3; 8 nucleotides line up with TRBD2. CDR3 size: 16 residues. V lost 0 bases to trimming and J lost 1 base; unmatched junction nucleotides: 3. Germline lookup yields CDR1 WNHNN and CDR2 SYGVQD (reference sequence). The CDR3 protein is CASSESPGGRTDTQYF. The DNA of the CDR3 is TGCGCCAGCAGTGAGTCGCCGGGGGGGCGCACAGATACGCAGTATTTT.

The chain's CDR3 is CASSPGVQSNQPQHF. The CDR3 region has the DNA TGTGCCAGCAGCCCAGGGGTACAGAGCAATCAGCCCCAGCATTTT. This sequence joins TRBV7-9 and TRBJ1-5, with D possibly TRBD1 on 6 matching bases. The CDR3 covers 15 residues. The germline V and J ends were trimmed by 5 bases and 1 base, with 12 bases remaining between them. Germline assignment: CDR1 SEHNR and CDR2 FQNEAQ (reference sequence).

The chain has TRBV10-3 and TRBJ2-3; D possibly corresponds to TRBD2 (6 bases). The CDR3 spans 15 residues. Germline V CDR1 and CDR2: ENHRY, SYGVKD. Trimming left V 2 bases short and J 1 base short, with 10 bases between. The CDR3 DNA follows: TGTGCCATCAGTGAGAGGAGGGATGGCACAGATACGCAGTATTTT. Its translation is CAISERRDGTDTQYF.

The genes are TRBV4-1 and TRBJ1-2; 7 nucleotides align to TRBD1. Trimming took 5 bases from V and 7 from J; bases not matched to a gene: 13. The germline V gene encodes CDR1 MGHRA and CDR2 YSYEKL. The CDR3 contains 15 residues. The CDR3 DNA follows: TGCGCCAGCAGCTCTCCGAGAACAGGGGAACGTGGCTACACCTTC. The encoded protein is CASSSPRTGERGYTF.

The chain recombines TRBV7-2 with TRBJ2-3; unclear D gene. With 1 base removed from V and 2 bases from J, the gap between germline ends came to 7 bases. CDR3 length: 14 residues. In germline, CDR1 is SGHTA, CDR2 FQGNSA. The CDR3 nucleotides are TGTGCCAGCAGCTTAGAAGTCTACACAGATACGCAGTATTTT. Translation: CASSLEVYTDTQYF.

This clone showed up just a few times. V and J are TRBV27 and TRBJ2-2; D ambiguous. V dropped 1 base and J dropped 3 bases, with 6 bases sitting between them. Germline V gene lookup returns CDR1 MNHEY and CDR2 SMNVEV (reference sequence). The CDR3 has 14 amino acids. The CDR3 nucleotides read TGTGCCAGCAGTTTATTCGGGTACACCGGGGAGCTGTTTTTT. Translated, it gives CASSLFGYTGELFF.

This chain links TRBV10-1 with TRBJ2-7; D remains ambiguous. V lost 5 bases, J lost 3 bases, and 8 bases lay in between. The length of the CDR3 is 12 residues. The germline CDR1 and CDR2 sequences are WNHNN and SYGVQD (reference sequence). The CDR3 DNA is TGCGCCAGCAGTACGGCGGTCTACGAGCAGTACTTC. Translated: CASSTAVYEQYF.

The chain carries TRBV28 and TRBJ1-5, with 11 bases fitting TRBD1. This CDR3 contains 15 residues. The V segment lost 3 bases and the J segment 4 bases; nucleotides outside the gene matches: 2. Germline V gene lookup returns CDR1 MDHEN and CDR2 SYDVKM. The CDR3 region is CASSFGTGGNQPQHF. The CDR3 nucleotides read TGTGCCAGCAGTTTTGGGACAGGGGGGAATCAGCCCCAGCATTTT.